A single sample is the source of the 7 T cell receptor beta chains below, sequenced in a study of T cell repertoires in cytomegalovirus infection. TCRdb passed the reads through MiXCR, listing each CDR3 protein once. The table lists 200,000 to 300,000 distinct CDR3 sequences, about an eighth of them singletons. The sequencing sample was made of PBMCs. The receptors shown here come from a human donor in good health (CMV status not recorded). Some clones in this sample may be carry-over from other donors' samples.

This clonotype was observed a few times. V gene TRBV19 combines with J gene TRBJ2-3; 9 nucleotides align to TRBD1. Germline CDR1 is LNHDA and CDR2 is SQIVND (reference sequence). The CDR3 is made up of 17 amino acids. Trimming removed 2 bases from V and 4 bases from J; junction bases left unmatched: 10. CDR3 DNA sequence: TGTGCCAGTAGTATATCTCCCTCGGACAGGGGTCCAGATACGCAGTATTTT. This encodes CASSISPSDRGPDTQYF. Variable domain in full (rest from reference TRBV19 and TRBJ2-3): DGGITQSPKYLFRKEGQNVTLSCEQNLNHDAMYWYRQDPGQGLRLIYYSQIVNDFQKGDIAEGYSVSREKKESFPLTVTSAQKNPTAFYLCASSISPSDRGPDTQYFGPGTRLTVL.

This clonotype occurred a few times. CDR3 sequence (DNA): TGCAGTGTTCGCCTAGCGGCCTACAATGAGCAGTTCTTC. This codes for CSVRLAAYNEQFF. The V call is TRBV20-1, the J call TRBJ2-1; 7 bases match TRBD2. Per germline, CDR1 DFQATT and CDR2 SNEGSKA (reference sequence). This CDR3 comprises 13 residues. V lost 7 bases, J lost 2 bases, and 5 bases stayed unmatched.

This clonotype was counted at least ten times. The genes are TRBV7-8 and TRBJ2-5; 7 bases fit TRBD1. The CDR3 covers 18 residues. Germline V CDR1 and CDR2: SGHVS, FQNEAQ. Unmatched junction bases numbered 13, after V lost 2 bases and J lost 1 base. This chain's CDR3 is CASSLLGGLSFVQETQYF. The CDR3 bases are TGTGCCAGCAGCTTATTAGGGGGCCTTAGTTTCGTCCAAGAGACCCAGTACTTC.

This clonotype turned up a few times. V usage is TRBV6-6 and J usage is TRBJ1-2; D unresolved. CDR3 length equals 12 residues. Germline V gene data show CDR1 as MNHNY and CDR2 as SVGAGI (reference sequence). The germline V and J ends were trimmed by 6 bases and 7 bases, with 12 bases remaining between them. The CDR3 here is CASSPERSGYTF. Here the CDR3 DNA reads TGTGCCAGCAGCCCCGAAAGGAGTGGCTACACCTTC.

The chain is built from TRBV20-1 and TRBJ2-7; D gene uncertain. V lost 1 base and J 5 bases, leaving 9 bases between the germline ends. The CDR3 is 12 amino acids. The germline gives CDR1 DFQATT, CDR2 SNEGSKA (reference sequence). The CDR3 region has the DNA TGCAGTGCTAGAGGGGTATCCGACGAGCAGTACTTC. Translating gives CSARGVSDEQYF.

This clonotype was found many times. The chain combines TRBV5-1 with TRBJ1-4; 8 bases align to TRBD1. The CDR3 has 14 amino acids. CDR1 and CDR2 from the germline V gene are SGHRS and YFSETQ. The V and J ends lost 4 bases and 7 bases, in that order; junction bases with no gene match: 6. The CDR3 spells CASSGTGSSEKLFF. CDR3 nucleotide sequence: TGCGCCAGCAGCGGGACAGGATCTAGTGAAAAACTGTTTTTT.

This clonotype occurred a few times. The CDR3 loop reads CASSFLAGTRVTGELFF. In DNA, the CDR3 is TGTGCCAGCAGTTTCCTCGCCGGGACTAGGGTCACCGGGGAGCTGTTTTTT. V and J are TRBV12-3 or TRBV12-4 and TRBJ2-2; TRBD2 agrees at 8 bases. J gave up 4 bases and V 3 bases, and 10 bases lay outside the gene matches. There are 17 residues in the CDR3.